This TCR beta chain was sequenced in a study of regulatory T cells in long-lasting Graves disease. Study-level findings and limits: The researchers studied only peripheral blood, not thyroid tissue. TCR diversity was lower in persistent Graves' patients (versus newly diagnosed ones). Persistent cases favored TRBV28, TRBJ1-2 and TRBJ2-5.

Noted time point: newly diagnosed GD, antithyroid drugs for less than 3 months. Researchers made the TCR library from RNA that was extracted from PBMCs. Each patient gave roughly 10 milliliters of EDTA-anticoagulated peripheral blood. This clonotype appeared many times. What it recognizes is unknown. Arm-PCR with iRepertoire HTBI primers amplified the CDR3 regions for these TCR beta libraries. TCRdb reprocessed the multiplex PCR reads with MiXCR, giving one entry per CDR3 protein. The data show about 240,000 distinct CDR3 sequences, around 20% seen once. Looked up from germline, CDR1 is SGDLS and CDR2 is YYNGEE. CDR3 length equals 14 residues. The germline V and J ends were trimmed by 1 base and 1 base, with 5 bases remaining between them.

This TCR was sampled from a female donor with Graves disease. The J gene is TRBJ2-2, the V gene TRBV9; D might be TRBD1 (5 bases). The specimen comprised peripheral blood mononuclear cells (PBMCs), sampled at new diagnosis, from a patient treated with antithyroid drugs. The CDR3 region is CASSVRGNTGELFF. The CDR3, as DNA: TGTGCCAGCAGCGTAAGGGGGAACACCGGGGAGCTGTTTTTT.